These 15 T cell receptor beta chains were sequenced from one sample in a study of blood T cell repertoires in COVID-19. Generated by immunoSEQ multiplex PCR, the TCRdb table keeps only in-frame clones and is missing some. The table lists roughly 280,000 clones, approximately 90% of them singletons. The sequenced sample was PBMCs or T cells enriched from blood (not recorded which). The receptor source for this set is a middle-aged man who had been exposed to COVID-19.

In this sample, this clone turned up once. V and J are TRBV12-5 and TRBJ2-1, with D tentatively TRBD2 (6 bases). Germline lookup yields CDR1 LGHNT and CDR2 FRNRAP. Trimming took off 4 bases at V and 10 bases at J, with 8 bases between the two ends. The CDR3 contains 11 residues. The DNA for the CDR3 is TGTGCTAGTGGTTGGGGGGTGGAGCAGTTCTTC. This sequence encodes CASGWGVEQFF.

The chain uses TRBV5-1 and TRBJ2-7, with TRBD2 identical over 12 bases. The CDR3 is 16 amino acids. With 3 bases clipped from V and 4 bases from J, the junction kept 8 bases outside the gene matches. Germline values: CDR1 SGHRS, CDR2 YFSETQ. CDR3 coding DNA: TGCGCCAGCAGCTACCGGACTAGCGGGATCCCTTACGAGCAGTACTTC. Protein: CASSYRTSGIPYEQYF. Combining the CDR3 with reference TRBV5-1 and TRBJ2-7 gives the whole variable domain KAGVTQTPRYLIKTRGQQVTLSCSPISGHRSVSWYQQTPGQGLQFLFEYFSETQRNKGNFPGRFSGRQFSNSRSEMNVSTLELGDSALYLCASSYRTSGIPYEQYFGPGTRLTVT.

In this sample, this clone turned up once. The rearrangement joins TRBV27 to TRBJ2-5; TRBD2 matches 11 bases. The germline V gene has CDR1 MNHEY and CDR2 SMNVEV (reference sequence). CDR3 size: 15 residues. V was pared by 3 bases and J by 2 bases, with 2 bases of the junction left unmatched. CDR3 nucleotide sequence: TGTGCCAGCAGTTTCAGGACTAGCGGGCAAGAGACCCAGTACTTC. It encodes CASSFRTSGQETQYF.

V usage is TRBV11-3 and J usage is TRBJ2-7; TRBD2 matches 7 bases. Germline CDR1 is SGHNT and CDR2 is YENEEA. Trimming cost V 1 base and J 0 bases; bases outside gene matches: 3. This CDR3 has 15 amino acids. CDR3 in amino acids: CASSLGAGHSYEQYF. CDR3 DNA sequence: TGTGCCAGCAGCTTAGGAGCGGGGCACTCCTACGAGCAGTACTTC.

Here the CDR3 DNA reads TGTGCCAGCTCATCATCCAGACTAGACGGGGAGCTGTTTTTT. Amino acid sequence: CASSSSRLDGELFF. This sequence joins TRBV18 and TRBJ2-2, with D possibly matching TRBD2 (6 bases). Germline CDR1 and CDR2: KGHSH and LQKENI. This CDR3 contains 14 residues. V was shortened by 5 bases and J by 7 bases, with 14 bases between the two germline ends.

DNA for the CDR3: TGTGCCAGCAGTGAAGTTCCGTCCAGTGGTGAAAAACTGTTTTTT. Encoded protein: CASSEVPSSGEKLFF. The chain joins TRBV6-1 to TRBJ1-4; D ambiguous. This CDR3 region has 15 residues. V lost 1 base and J lost 7, with 13 bases in between. Per the germline V gene, CDR1 is MNHNS and CDR2 is SASEGT.

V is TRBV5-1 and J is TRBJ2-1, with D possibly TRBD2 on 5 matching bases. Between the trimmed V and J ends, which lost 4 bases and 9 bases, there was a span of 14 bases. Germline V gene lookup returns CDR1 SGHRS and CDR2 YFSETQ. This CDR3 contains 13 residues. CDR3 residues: CASSPDWLSEQFF. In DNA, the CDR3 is TGCGCCAGCAGCCCGGACTGGCTGAGTGAGCAGTTCTTC.

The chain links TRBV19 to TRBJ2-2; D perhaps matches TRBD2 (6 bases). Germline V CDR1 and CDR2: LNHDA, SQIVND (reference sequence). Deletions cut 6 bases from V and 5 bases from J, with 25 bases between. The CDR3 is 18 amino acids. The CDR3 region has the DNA TGTGCCAGTAGCACCGCCTTGGTCTGGCGGGAAGGGACCGGGGAGCTGTTTTTT. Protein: CASSTALVWREGTGELFF.

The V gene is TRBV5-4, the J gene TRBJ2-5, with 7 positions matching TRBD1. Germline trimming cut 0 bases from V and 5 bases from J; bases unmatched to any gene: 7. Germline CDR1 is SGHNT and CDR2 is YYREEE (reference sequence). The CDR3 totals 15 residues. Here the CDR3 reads CASSLGGTVQETQYF. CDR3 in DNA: TGTGCCAGCAGCTTGGGGGGGACAGTCCAGGAGACCCAGTACTTC.

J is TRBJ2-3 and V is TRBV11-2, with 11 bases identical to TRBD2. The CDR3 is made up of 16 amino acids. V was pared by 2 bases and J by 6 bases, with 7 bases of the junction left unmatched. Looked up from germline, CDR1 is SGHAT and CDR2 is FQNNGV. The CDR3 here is CASSLITSGSGDTQYF. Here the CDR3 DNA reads TGTGCCAGCAGCTTAATAACTAGCGGGAGCGGGGATACGCAGTATTTT.

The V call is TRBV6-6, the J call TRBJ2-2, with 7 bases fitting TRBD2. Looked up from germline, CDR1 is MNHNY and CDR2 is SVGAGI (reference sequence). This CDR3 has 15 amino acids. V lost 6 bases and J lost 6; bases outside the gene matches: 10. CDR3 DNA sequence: TGTGCCAGCAGCTCGACTAGCTTTAAGTCCGGGGAGCTGTTTTTT. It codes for CASSSTSFKSGELFF.

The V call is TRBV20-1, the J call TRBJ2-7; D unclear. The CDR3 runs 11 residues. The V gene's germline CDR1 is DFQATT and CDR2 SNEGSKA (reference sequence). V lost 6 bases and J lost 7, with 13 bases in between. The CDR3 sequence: CSAKSRTEQYF. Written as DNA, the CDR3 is TGCAGTGCCAAGAGCCGTACGGAGCAGTACTTC.

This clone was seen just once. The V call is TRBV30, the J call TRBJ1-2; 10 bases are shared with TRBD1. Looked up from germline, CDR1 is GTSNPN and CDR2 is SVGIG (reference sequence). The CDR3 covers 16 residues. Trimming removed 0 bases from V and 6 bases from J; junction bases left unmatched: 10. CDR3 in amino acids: CAWSVRRGTGDHGYTF. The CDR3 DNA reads TGTGCCTGGAGTGTACGCAGGGGGACAGGGGACCATGGCTACACCTTC.

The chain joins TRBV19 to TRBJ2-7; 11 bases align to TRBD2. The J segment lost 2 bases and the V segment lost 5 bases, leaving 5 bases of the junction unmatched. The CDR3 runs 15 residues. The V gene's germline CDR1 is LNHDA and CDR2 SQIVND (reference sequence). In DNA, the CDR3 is TGTGCCAGTAGTCTTCTAGCGGGAGGCCCCTACGAGCAGTACTTC. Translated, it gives CASSLLAGGPYEQYF. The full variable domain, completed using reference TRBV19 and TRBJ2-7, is DGGITQSPKYLFRKEGQNVTLSCEQNLNHDAMYWYRQDPGQGLRLIYYSQIVNDFQKGDIAEGYSVSREKKESFPLTVTSAQKNPTAFYLCASSLLAGGPYEQYFGPGTRLTVT.

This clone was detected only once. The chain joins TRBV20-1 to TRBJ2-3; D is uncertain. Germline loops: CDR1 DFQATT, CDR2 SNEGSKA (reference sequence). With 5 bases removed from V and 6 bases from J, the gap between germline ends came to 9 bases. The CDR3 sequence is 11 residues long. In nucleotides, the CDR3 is TGCAGTGCTCCTAGACGTGATACGCAGTATTTT. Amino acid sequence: CSAPRRDTQYF.